Listed below are T cell receptor beta chains from one sample, sequenced in a study of tumor-infiltrating lymphocytes in primary liver carcinoma. MiXCR, run by TCRdb on the multiplex PCR reads, gives a single entry per CDR3 protein. The sample lists tens of thousands of distinct CDR3 sequences; 60% to 80% were seen once. The source material was liver tumor tissue from sampling region 3. The source of these receptors is a woman aged 25-40 years with primary liver carcinoma and hepatitis B virus infection. Each CDR3 is given with its conserved first and last residue. D genes are given only for firm matches. The size field is filled for only some rows; it gives once, few, many or a size class.

d_call,j_call,clone_size,v_call,cdr3_nt,cdr3_aa
NA,TRBJ2-3,few,TRBV11-3,TGTGACAGCAGCTTAGATCCGTACAGTTTCACCCCCTCTTTC,CDSSLDPYSFTPSF
TRBD1,TRBJ1-4,NA,TRBV5-4,TGTGCCGGCAGTTTCAACAGGGGACTTAATGAAAAGCTGTTTTTT,CAGSFNRGLNEKLFF
NA,TRBJ1-1,NA,TRBV6-1,TGTGCCAGCGATTTTTGGACTGGGGTGAACATTGAGGCTTTCTTT,CASDFWTGVNIEAFF
TRBD1,TRBJ1-1,NA,TRBV11-2,TGTGCCAGCAGATATACAGGGGGGAGGGTAGATGCTTTCTTT,CASRYTGGRVDAFF
NA,TRBJ2-3,many,TRBV11-2,TGTGCCAGCGGCTTAGTGACAGGAGGCACAGATACGCAGTATTTT,CASGLVTGGTDTQYF
NA,TRBJ2-5,NA,TRBV12-3/TRBV12-4,TGTACCAGCAGTTACCCTGACTCCCAAGAGACCCAGTGCTTC,CTSSYPDSQETQCF
TRBD2,TRBJ2-2,many,TRBV11-2,TGTGCCAGCAGCTTCGCGGGAGTGAACACCGGGGAGCTGTTTTTT,CASSFAGVNTGELFF
TRBD2,TRBJ2-2,few,TRBV29-1,TGCAGCGTTGAAGACACCGCGGGAGCCCCCGGGGAGCTGTTTTTT,CSVEDTAGAPGELFF
NA,TRBJ1-5,NA,TRBV6-2/TRBV6-3,TGTGCCAGCAAAGAGTCTAGAGATAGCAATAGGCCCCAGCATTTT,CASKESRDSNRPQHF
NA,TRBJ2-1,NA,TRBV14,TGTGCCAGCAGCCCTGAATTGACGGGGAATGAGCAGTTCTTT,CASSPELTGNEQFF